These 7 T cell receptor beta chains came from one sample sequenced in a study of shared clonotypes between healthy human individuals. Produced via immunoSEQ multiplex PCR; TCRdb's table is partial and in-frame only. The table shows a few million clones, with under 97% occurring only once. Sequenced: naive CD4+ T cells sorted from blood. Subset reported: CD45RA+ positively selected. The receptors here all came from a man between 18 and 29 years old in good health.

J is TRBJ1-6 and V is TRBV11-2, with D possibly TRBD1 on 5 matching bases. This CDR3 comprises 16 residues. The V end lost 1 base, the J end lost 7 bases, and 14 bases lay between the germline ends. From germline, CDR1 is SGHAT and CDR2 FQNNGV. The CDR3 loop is CASSLVWQGLNSPLHF. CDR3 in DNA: TGTGCCAGCAGCTTAGTGTGGCAGGGCTTGAATTCACCCCTCCACTTT.

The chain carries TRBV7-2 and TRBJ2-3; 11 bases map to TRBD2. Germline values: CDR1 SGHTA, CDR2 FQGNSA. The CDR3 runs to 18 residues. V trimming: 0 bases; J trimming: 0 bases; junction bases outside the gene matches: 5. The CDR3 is CASSLALAGAPSTDTQYF. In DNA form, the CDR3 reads TGTGCCAGCAGCTTAGCACTAGCGGGGGCACCTAGCACAGATACGCAGTATTTT.

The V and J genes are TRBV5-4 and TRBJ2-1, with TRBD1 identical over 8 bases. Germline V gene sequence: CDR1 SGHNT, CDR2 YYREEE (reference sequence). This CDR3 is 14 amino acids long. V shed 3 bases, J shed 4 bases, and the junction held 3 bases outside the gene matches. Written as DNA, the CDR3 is TGTGCCAGCAGCTCGGGACAGGAATACAATGAGCAGTTCTTC. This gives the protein CASSSGQEYNEQFF. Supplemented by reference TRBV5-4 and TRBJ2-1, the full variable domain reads ETGVTQSPTHLIKTRGQQVTLRCSSQSGHNTVSWYQQALGQGPQFIFQYYREEENGRGNFPPRFSGLQFPNYSSELNVNALELDDSALYLCASSSGQEYNEQFFGPGTRLTVL.

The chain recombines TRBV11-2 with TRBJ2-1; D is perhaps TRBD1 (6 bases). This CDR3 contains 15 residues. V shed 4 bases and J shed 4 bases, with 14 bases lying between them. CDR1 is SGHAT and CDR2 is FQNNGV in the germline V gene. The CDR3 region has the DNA TGTGCCAGCAGCTCTCCGGGACATAGATACAATGAGCAGTTCTTC. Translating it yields CASSSPGHRYNEQFF.

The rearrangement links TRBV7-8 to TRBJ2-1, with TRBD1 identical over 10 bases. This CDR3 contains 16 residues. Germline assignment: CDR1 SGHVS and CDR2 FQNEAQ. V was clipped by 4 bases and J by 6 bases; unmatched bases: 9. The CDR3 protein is CASSSEGQGIGNEQFF. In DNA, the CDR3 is TGTGCCAGCAGCTCAGAGGGACAGGGGATTGGCAATGAGCAGTTCTTC. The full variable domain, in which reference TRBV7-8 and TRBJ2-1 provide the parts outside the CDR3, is GAGVSQSPRYKVAKRGQDVALRCDPISGHVSLFWYQQALGQGPEFLTYFQNEAQLDKSGLPSDRFFAERPEGSVSTLKIQRTQQEDSAVYLCASSSEGQGIGNEQFFGPGTRLTVL.

The CDR3 nucleotides are TGTGCCAGCAGTGAGTGGGGGGGCGCCAGTGAGCAGTTCTTC. Translating gives CASSEWGGASEQFF. This chain joins TRBV6-4 and TRBJ2-1; a possible D gene is TRBD2 (7 bases). Trimming stripped 3 bases from V and 9 bases from J, with 15 bases between. Germline V gene lookup returns CDR1 MRHNA and CDR2 SNTAGT. CDR3 length: 14 residues.

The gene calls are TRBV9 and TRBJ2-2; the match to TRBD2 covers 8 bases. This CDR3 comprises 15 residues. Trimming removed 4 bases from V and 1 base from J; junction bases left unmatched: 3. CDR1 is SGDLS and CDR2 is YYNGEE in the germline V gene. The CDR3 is CASSTRGGNTGELFF. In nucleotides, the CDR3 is TGTGCCAGCAGCACCCGGGGGGGGAACACCGGGGAGCTGTTTTTT.